Following are 13 T cell receptor beta chains from one sample sequenced in a study of cytomegalovirus exposure and HLA in healthy donors. Primers: 60 Vbeta forward and 13 Jbeta reverse. TCRdb's table, derived via immunoSEQ multiplex PCR, lists solely in-frame clones and lacks some. The sample's table shows 35,000 or so clones. The sample taken for sequencing was PBMCs. The source of these receptors is a man aged 35 to 55 in good health and CMV-seropositive.

J is TRBJ2-2 and V is TRBV12-5; D not resolved. The CDR3 totals 16 residues. V was clipped by 4 bases and J by 3 bases, with 15 bases between them. Germline-derived CDR1 and CDR2 are LGHNT and FRNRAP. The CDR3 region has the DNA TGTGCTAGTGGTTATCGGATTGCGCAGGACACCGGGGAGCTGTTTTTT. This gives the protein CASGYRIAQDTGELFF.

The rearrangement links TRBV2 to TRBJ2-7, with 8 bases identical to TRBD1. The CDR3 is made up of 15 amino acids. J was trimmed by 1 base and V by 5 bases; bases with no gene match: 7. CDR1 is SNHLY and CDR2 is FYNNEI in the germline V gene. The DNA of the CDR3 is TGTGCCAGCAGTACGGACAGGGTATGGTCCTACGAGCAGTACTTC. It specifies CASSTDRVWSYEQYF. Looking up the rest from reference TRBV2 and TRBJ2-7 gives the full variable domain: EPEVTQTPSHQVTQMGQEVILRCVPISNHLYFYWYRQILGQKVEFLVSFYNNEISEKSEIFDDQFSVERPDGSNFTLKIRSTKLEDSAMYFCASSTDRVWSYEQYFGPGTRLTVT.

The V gene is TRBV10-3, the J gene TRBJ1-2; D might be TRBD1 (6 bases). CDR1 is ENHRY, CDR2 SYGVKD, per germline. This CDR3 is built from 16 residues. Trimming removed 0 bases at V and 2 bases at J, with 13 bases between. This chain's CDR3 is CAISESKGTRNYGYTF. DNA of the CDR3: TGTGCCATCAGTGAGTCGAAAGGGACACGGAACTATGGCTACACCTTC.

The rearrangement uses TRBV4-2 and TRBJ2-1; TRBD2 agrees at 7 bases. Germline V lookup: CDR1 LGHNA, CDR2 YNFKEQ. This CDR3 spans 16 amino acids. V dropped 1 base and J dropped 2; count of bases not matched to a gene: 5. Written as DNA, the CDR3 is TGTGCCAGCAGCCAAGTAAGCGGGAAGGCCTACAATGAGCAGTTCTTC. Translating it yields CASSQVSGKAYNEQFF.

V and J are TRBV6-5 and TRBJ2-3; no definite D call. There are 13 residues in the CDR3. Per the germline V gene, CDR1 is MNHEY and CDR2 is SVGAGI. Deletions cut 7 bases from V and 1 base from J, with 9 bases between. CDR3 loop: CASTPAGTDTQYF. Here the CDR3 DNA reads TGTGCCAGCACTCCCGCGGGCACAGATACGCAGTATTTT.

Note on this clone: One end of the junction varies from germline; a read error may be responsible. The chain combines TRBV7-9 with TRBJ1-2, with D unclear. Germline V gene lookup returns CDR1 SEHNR and CDR2 FQNEAQ (reference sequence). This CDR3 spans 14 amino acids. CDR3 in amino acids: CASSLAGADYGYTF. The CDR3, as DNA: TGTGCCAGCAGTTTAGCCGGAGCCGACTATGGCTACACCTTC. The whole variable domain, filled in from reference TRBV7-9 and TRBJ1-2, reads DTGVSQNPRHKITKRGQNVTFRCDPISEHNRLYWYRQTLGQGPEFLTYFQNEAQLEKSRLLSDRFSAERPKGSFSTLEIQRTEQGDSAMYLCASSLAGADYGYTFGSGTRLTVV.

This sequence joins TRBV5-1 and TRBJ2-3; D is uncertain. This CDR3 region has 14 residues. The V and J ends lost 0 bases and 2 bases respectively, with 7 bases between them. Germline V CDR1 and CDR2: SGHRS, YFSETQ. The CDR3 nucleotides are TGCGCCAGCAGCTTGGGAGAGTCCACAGATACGCAGTATTTT. Translating gives CASSLGESTDTQYF. Full variable domain (remainder filled in from reference TRBV5-1 and TRBJ2-3): KAGVTQTPRYLIKTRGQQVTLSCSPISGHRSVSWYQQTPGQGLQFLFEYFSETQRNKGNFPGRFSGRQFSNSRSEMNVSTLELGDSALYLCASSLGESTDTQYFGPGTRLTVL.

V is TRBV2 and J is TRBJ2-2, with TRBD1 as a possible D gene (6 bases). The ends were cut back, 6 bases at V and 1 base at J, with 9 bases in the middle. This CDR3 comprises 14 residues. Germline assignment: CDR1 SNHLY and CDR2 FYNNEI. The CDR3 spells CASRMGQNTGELFF. CDR3 DNA: TGTGCCAGCAGAATGGGACAGAACACCGGGGAGCTGTTTTTT.

The chain employs TRBV28 and TRBJ2-3, with 14 bases matching TRBD2. The CDR3 spans 16 residues. The junction had 3 bases not matched to a gene; V was cut back by 2 bases and J by 5 bases. Germline CDR1 and CDR2: MDHEN and SYDVKM. For the CDR3, the DNA is TGTGCCAGCAGTTTAGGGACTAGCGGGAGATTAGATACGCAGTATTTT. The encoded protein is CASSLGTSGRLDTQYF.

The J gene is TRBJ2-5, the V gene TRBV5-1, with 12 bases aligning to TRBD2. The DNA end lines up better with TRBJ2-7; the J call may be wrong. This CDR3 spans 14 amino acids. Germline CDR1 and CDR2: SGHRS and YFSETQ. Written as DNA, the CDR3 is TGCGCCAGCAGCTTACTAGCGGGAGGCTACGAGCAGTACTTC. Residues: CASSLLAGGYEQYF.

This chain links TRBV19 with TRBJ1-2; possibly TRBD1 for D (6 bases). The V end lost 5 bases, the J end lost 0 bases, and 16 bases lay between the germline ends. The CDR3 extends over 16 amino acids. Germline V lookup: CDR1 LNHDA, CDR2 SQIVND (reference sequence). Written as DNA, the CDR3 is TGTGCCAGTAGTCTAAGTGGGGGGGCGGCTAACTATGGCTACACCTTC. Its translation: CASSLSGGAANYGYTF.

This sequence joins TRBV7-2 and TRBJ2-5; 9 bases map to TRBD2. This CDR3 contains 15 residues. Germline V gene lookup returns CDR1 SGHTA and CDR2 FQGNSA. J was trimmed by 5 bases and V by 4 bases; bases with no gene match: 8. The chain's CDR3 is CASSSLAGYGETQYF. The CDR3 coding sequence is TGTGCCAGCAGCTCCCTAGCGGGGTACGGGGAGACCCAGTACTTC. Full variable domain (remainder filled in from reference TRBV7-2 and TRBJ2-5): GAGVSQSPSNKVTEKGKDVELRCDPISGHTALYWYRQSLGQGLEFLIYFQGNSAPDKSGLPSDRFSAERTGGSVSTLTIQRTQQEDSAVYLCASSSLAGYGETQYFGPGTRLLVL.

This chain joins TRBV6-5 and TRBJ1-2; the match to TRBD1 covers 7 bases. The CDR3 covers 13 residues. V was pared by 5 bases and J by 8 bases, with 8 bases of the junction left unmatched. Germline lookup yields CDR1 MNHEY and CDR2 SVGAGI. The DNA for the CDR3 is TGTGCCAGCAGTCTTCGACAGGGCCGAGGCTACACCTTC. Translation gives CASSLRQGRGYTF.